The sequence of this TCR beta chain was determined in a study of blood T cell repertoires in COVID-19. Whole-study context: The United States, Italy and Spain were the sources of the acute and convalescent COVID-19 samples. T cells, B-cell-depleted T cells, or PBMCs supplied cDNA or gDNA.

The CDR3 spans 16 residues. V gave up 3 bases and J gave up 0 bases, with 9 bases separating them. Germline lookup yields CDR1 MNHEY and CDR2 SMNVEV (reference sequence). Original data processing: Amplification of reference gene primers was used by the study to estimate nucleated cell counts. Clones were sequenced by immunoSEQ multiplex PCR, and TCRdb holds only the in-frame ones, with some missing. V and J calls and clone size follow that table, whereas D and trimming were derived from the DNA. The sample shows about 260,000 clones, about 85% of them seen only once. This clonotype was sampled from a woman between 50 and 59 years old who had recovered from COVID-19. Specimen: peripheral blood. The chain joins TRBV27 to TRBJ1-6; D remains ambiguous. The CDR3 region has the DNA TGTGCCAGCAGTTTGGGCGTTCTCTCCTATAATTCACCCCTCCACTTT. It encodes CASSLGVLSYNSPLHF.